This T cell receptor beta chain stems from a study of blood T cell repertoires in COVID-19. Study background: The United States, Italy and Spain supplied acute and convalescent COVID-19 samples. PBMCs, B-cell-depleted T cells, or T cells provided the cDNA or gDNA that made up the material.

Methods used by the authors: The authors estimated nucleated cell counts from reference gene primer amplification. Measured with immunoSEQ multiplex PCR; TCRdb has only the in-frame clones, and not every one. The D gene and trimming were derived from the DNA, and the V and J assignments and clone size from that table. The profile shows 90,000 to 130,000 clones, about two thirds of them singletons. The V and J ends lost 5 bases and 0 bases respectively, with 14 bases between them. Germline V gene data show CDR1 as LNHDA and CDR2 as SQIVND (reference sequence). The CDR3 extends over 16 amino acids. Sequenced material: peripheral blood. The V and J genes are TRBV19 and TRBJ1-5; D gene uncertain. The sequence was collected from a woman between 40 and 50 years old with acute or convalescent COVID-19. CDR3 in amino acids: CASSPAGGYSNQPQHF. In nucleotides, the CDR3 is TGTGCCAGTAGTCCAGCCGGAGGATATAGCAATCAGCCCCAGCATTTT.